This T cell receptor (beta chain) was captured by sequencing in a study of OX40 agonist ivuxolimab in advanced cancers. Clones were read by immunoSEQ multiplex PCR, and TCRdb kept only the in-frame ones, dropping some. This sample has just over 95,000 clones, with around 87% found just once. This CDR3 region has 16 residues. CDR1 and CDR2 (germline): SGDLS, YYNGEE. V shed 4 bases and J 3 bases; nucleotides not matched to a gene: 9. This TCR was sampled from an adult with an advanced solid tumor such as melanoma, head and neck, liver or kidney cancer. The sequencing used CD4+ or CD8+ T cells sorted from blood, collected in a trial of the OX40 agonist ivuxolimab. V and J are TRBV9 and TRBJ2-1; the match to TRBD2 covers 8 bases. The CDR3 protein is CASSPPGTSGYNEQFF. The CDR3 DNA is TGTGCCAGCAGCCCCCCAGGTACTAGCGGCTACAATGAGCAGTTCTTC.